The rows below give T cell receptor beta chains drawn from one sample of a study of Ad26.COV2.S vaccination and SARS-CoV-2 variants. Measured with immunoSEQ multiplex PCR; TCRdb has only the in-frame clones, and not every one. The data show about 350,000 clones, about 88% seen once. Sample: peripheral blood, taken in a trial of Ad26.COV2.S vaccine versus placebo. These TCRs come from a person aged 18-60 years who received the Ad26.COV2.S COVID-19 vaccine or a placebo. The CDR3 runs from the conserved cysteine through the conserved F or W. Each record gives: V gene, J gene, D gene, clone size, CDR3 DNA, CDR3 protein. A D gene is named only where the DNA matches it firmly. Clone size is shown for a subset of rows, as once, few, many or a class of expanded clone.

v_gene: TRBV10-3; j_gene: TRBJ1-1; d_gene: TRBD1; abundance: NA; CDR3nt: TGTGCCATCAGAACAGACAGGGGGAACGCTTTCTTT; CDR3aa: CAIRTDRGNAFF
v_gene: TRBV4-1; j_gene: TRBJ1-4; d_gene: TRBD1; abundance: once; CDR3nt: TGCGCCAGCAGCCAAACAGGGGGCCGGGATGAAAAACTGTTTTTT; CDR3aa: CASSQTGGRDEKLFF
v_gene: TRBV11-2; j_gene: TRBJ2-5; d_gene: TRBD2; abundance: NA; CDR3nt: TGTGCCAGCAGCCCCGGGACTAGCGGGGGGAACCAAGAGACCCAGTACTTC; CDR3aa: CASSPGTSGGNQETQYF
v_gene: TRBV5-8; j_gene: TRBJ1-1; d_gene: NA; abundance: NA; CDR3nt: TGTGCCAGCAGCCCCGACGGGGGGCGGACTGAAGCTTTCTTT; CDR3aa: CASSPDGGRTEAFF
v_gene: TRBV7-9; j_gene: TRBJ2-7; d_gene: NA; abundance: NA; CDR3nt: TGTGCCAGCAGCTTAAGCGGTCCGAGCTCCTACGAGCAGTACTTC; CDR3aa: CASSLSGPSSYEQYF
v_gene: TRBV19; j_gene: TRBJ1-6; d_gene: TRBD1; abundance: NA; CDR3nt: TGTGCCACCAGGGGGGGGGCAAATAATTCACCCCTCCACTTT; CDR3aa: CATRGGANNSPLHF
v_gene: TRBV9; j_gene: TRBJ2-5; d_gene: NA; abundance: NA; CDR3nt: TGTGCCAGCAGCATCGGGCCCACCGTGGAAGAGACCCAGTACTTC; CDR3aa: CASSIGPTVEETQYF
v_gene: TRBV11-2; j_gene: TRBJ2-7; d_gene: TRBD2; abundance: NA; CDR3nt: TGTGCCAGCAGCTTATGGACTAGCGGGCCTACCTACGAGCAGTACTTC; CDR3aa: CASSLWTSGPTYEQYF
v_gene: TRBV20-1; j_gene: TRBJ2-3; d_gene: NA; abundance: NA; CDR3nt: TGCAGTGCTGAGAGAACAGATACGCAGTATTTT; CDR3aa: CSAERTDTQYF
v_gene: TRBV28; j_gene: TRBJ2-3; d_gene: NA; abundance: once; CDR3nt: TGTGCCAGCAGAACACAGGGATCTGCAGATACGCAGTATTTT; CDR3aa: CASRTQGSADTQYF
v_gene: TRBV29-1; j_gene: TRBJ2-7; d_gene: TRBD1; abundance: NA; CDR3nt: TGCAGCGTTGAGTCGCAGGGGGATTACGAGCAGTACTTC; CDR3aa: CSVESQGDYEQYF
v_gene: TRBV14; j_gene: TRBJ2-7; d_gene: TRBD2; abundance: NA; CDR3nt: TGTGCCAGCAGCCCGCTGACTAGCGGGGGCCTCTACGAGCAGTACTTC; CDR3aa: CASSPLTSGGLYEQYF
v_gene: TRBV6-5; j_gene: TRBJ2-7; d_gene: NA; abundance: NA; CDR3nt: TGTGCGTCAAAGAGGGGCCAGGGGTACGAGCAGTACTTC; CDR3aa: CASKRGQGYEQYF
v_gene: TRBV5-6; j_gene: TRBJ2-3; d_gene: NA; abundance: NA; CDR3nt: TGTGCCAGCAGAGGGGATACAAATACGCAGTATTTT; CDR3aa: CASRGDTNTQYF
v_gene: TRBV18; j_gene: TRBJ2-7; d_gene: TRBD1; abundance: NA; CDR3nt: TGTGCCAGCTCACTGAGACAGGGGATCGAGCAGTACTTC; CDR3aa: CASSLRQGIEQYF
v_gene: TRBV5-1; j_gene: TRBJ2-3; d_gene: TRBD2; abundance: NA; CDR3nt: TGCGCCAGCAGTCTTAGCGGGGGAAGATTCACAGATACGCAGTATTTT; CDR3aa: CASSLSGGRFTDTQYF
v_gene: TRBV19; j_gene: TRBJ2-7; d_gene: NA; abundance: few; CDR3nt: TGTGCCAGTAGTAAACGTGGGGGACGGAGTACCTACGAGCAGTACTTC; CDR3aa: CASSKRGGRSTYEQYF
v_gene: TRBV7-9; j_gene: TRBJ2-3; d_gene: NA; abundance: NA; CDR3nt: TGTGCCAGCAGCTTAGCTATTGGGGGCACAGATACGCAGTATTTT; CDR3aa: CASSLAIGGTDTQYF
v_gene: TRBV6-6; j_gene: TRBJ1-5; d_gene: NA; abundance: NA; CDR3nt: TGTGCCAGCAGCTCCGGAAATAGCAATCAGCCCCAGCATTTT; CDR3aa: CASSSGNSNQPQHF
v_gene: TRBV19; j_gene: TRBJ2-3; d_gene: NA; abundance: NA; CDR3nt: TGTGCCAGTAGTGCCACTAGCACAGATACGCAGTATTTT; CDR3aa: CASSATSTDTQYF
v_gene: TRBV28; j_gene: TRBJ1-5; d_gene: TRBD1; abundance: few; CDR3nt: TGTGCCAGCAGTGACCTCACAGGGGGCAATCAGCCCCAGCATTTT; CDR3aa: CASSDLTGGNQPQHF
v_gene: TRBV30; j_gene: TRBJ1-2; d_gene: NA; abundance: NA; CDR3nt: TGTGCCTGGAGCAATAACTATGGCTACACCTTC; CDR3aa: CAWSNNYGYTF
v_gene: TRBV28; j_gene: TRBJ2-7; d_gene: NA; abundance: NA; CDR3nt: TGTGCCAGCAGTCCCAGAGGGGGAAGGTTCGGCGAGCAGTACTTC; CDR3aa: CASSPRGGRFGEQYF
v_gene: TRBV6-5; j_gene: TRBJ1-6; d_gene: NA; abundance: NA; CDR3nt: TGTGCCAGCAGTTCCCCCGGGACCTATTCCTCACCCCTCCACTTT; CDR3aa: CASSSPGTYSSPLHF
v_gene: TRBV28; j_gene: TRBJ1-2; d_gene: TRBD1; abundance: NA; CDR3nt: TGTGCCAGCAGTTCGTACAGGGGGCGGGGTGGCTACACCTTC; CDR3aa: CASSSYRGRGGYTF
v_gene: TRBV28; j_gene: TRBJ2-2; d_gene: NA; abundance: NA; CDR3nt: TGTGCCAGCAGGTTGCCTACTCCAGGGAAAACGCTGAACACCGGGGAGCTGTTTTTT; CDR3aa: CASRLPTPGKTLNTGELFF
v_gene: TRBV9; j_gene: TRBJ1-2; d_gene: NA; abundance: NA; CDR3nt: TGTGCCAGCAGCGGGAACAGGGTCTTTGAGGATGGCTACACCTTC; CDR3aa: CASSGNRVFEDGYTF
v_gene: TRBV2; j_gene: TRBJ2-3; d_gene: NA; abundance: NA; CDR3nt: TGTGCCAGCAGTGAACTACAGAGCACAGATACGCAGTATTTT; CDR3aa: CASSELQSTDTQYF
v_gene: TRBV7-9; j_gene: TRBJ2-5; d_gene: TRBD1; abundance: once; CDR3nt: TGTGCCAGCAGCTTATTGCTCCACCGGGACAGGGAATCCCAGTACTTC; CDR3aa: CASSLLLHRDRESQYF
v_gene: TRBV29-1; j_gene: TRBJ2-3; d_gene: TRBD2; abundance: NA; CDR3nt: TGCAGCGTTGTAGCGGGGGGCACAGATACGCAGTATTTT; CDR3aa: CSVVAGGTDTQYF
v_gene: TRBV7-3; j_gene: TRBJ2-1; d_gene: NA; abundance: few; CDR3nt: TGTGCCAGCAGCTTAACTAAACAGAATGAGCAGTTCTTC; CDR3aa: CASSLTKQNEQFF
v_gene: TRBV5-1; j_gene: TRBJ2-1; d_gene: TRBD1; abundance: NA; CDR3nt: TGCGCCAGCAGCGGACAGGCGGAGTTGAAGTTGAATGAGCAGTTCTTC; CDR3aa: CASSGQAELKLNEQFF
v_gene: TRBV27; j_gene: TRBJ2-1; d_gene: TRBD1; abundance: NA; CDR3nt: TGTGCCAGCAGTTTATCTAGGACAGGGTGGGAGCAGTTCTTC; CDR3aa: CASSLSRTGWEQFF
v_gene: TRBV29-1; j_gene: TRBJ2-1; d_gene: NA; abundance: NA; CDR3nt: TGCAGCGTTGATAAGGGGTATGAGCAGTTCTTC; CDR3aa: CSVDKGYEQFF
v_gene: TRBV29-1; j_gene: TRBJ1-2; d_gene: NA; abundance: NA; CDR3nt: TGCAGCACTACGATGGGGTCCAACTATGGCTACACCTTC; CDR3aa: CSTTMGSNYGYTF
v_gene: TRBV7-2; j_gene: TRBJ2-1; d_gene: NA; abundance: NA; CDR3nt: TGTGCCAGCAGCTTCTGGGCAGTCAACTACAATGAGCAGTTCTTC; CDR3aa: CASSFWAVNYNEQFF
v_gene: TRBV30; j_gene: TRBJ2-3; d_gene: TRBD2; abundance: NA; CDR3nt: TGTGCCTGGAGTGTAGTCCTAGCGGGGCTAGATACGCAGTATTTT; CDR3aa: CAWSVVLAGLDTQYF
v_gene: TRBV6-2/TRBV6-3; j_gene: TRBJ2-1; d_gene: NA; abundance: few; CDR3nt: TGTGCCAGCAGCAACCGGTATGAGCAGTTCTTC; CDR3aa: CASSNRYEQFF
v_gene: TRBV7-9; j_gene: TRBJ1-1; d_gene: NA; abundance: NA; CDR3nt: TGTGCCAGCAGCGAGCGTTCGTATTTAACTTTCTTT; CDR3aa: CASSERSYLTFF